Below are 22 T cell receptor beta chains sequenced from a single sample in a study of shared T cell receptors in the human thymus. TCRdb keeps only in-frame clones here, not all; method: immunoSEQ multiplex PCR. The profile shows more than 550,000 clones, around 87% of them singletons. Separately, the same data were catalogued under a study of human thymus T cells.

The specimen was thymocytes. Source of these receptors: a boy under two years old with a congenital heart defect.

The genes are TRBV2 and TRBJ1-1, with 8 positions matching TRBD1. The germline V gene encodes CDR1 SNHLY and CDR2 FYNNEI. V was clipped by 6 bases and J by 0 bases; unmatched bases: 6. The CDR3 runs 15 residues. The CDR3 region has the DNA TGTGCCAGCAGGGACAGGGTAGGGATGAACACTGAAGCTTTCTTT. Its translation: CASRDRVGMNTEAFF.

This rearrangement joins TRBV4-3 to TRBJ2-7, with TRBD2 matching over 7 bases. V trimming: 1 base; J trimming: 8 bases; junction bases outside the gene matches: 26. The CDR3 is 20 amino acids. Germline loops: CDR1 LGHNA, CDR2 YSLEER. The CDR3 sequence: CASSQVRLSGLGIDLGQQYF. CDR3 nucleotide sequence: TGCGCCAGCAGCCAAGTACGGCTGTCTGGACTAGGTATTGATCTGGGGCAGCAGTACTTC.

The chain couples TRBV6-1 to TRBJ2-2; 7 bases are shared with TRBD2. This CDR3 has 17 residues. Germline lookup yields CDR1 MNHNS and CDR2 SASEGT. V lost 2 bases and J lost 7; bases outside the gene matches: 13. The CDR3 is CASSEQVWTSNGGELFF. The CDR3, as DNA: TGTGCCAGCAGTGAACAGGTGTGGACTAGTAATGGCGGGGAGCTGTTTTTT.

This clone was found once. The chain is built from TRBV2 and TRBJ1-5, with D possibly TRBD1 on 5 matching bases. Germline V gene sequence: CDR1 SNHLY, CDR2 FYNNEI. This CDR3 is built from 16 residues. V lost 5 bases and J lost 0, with 14 bases in between. CDR3 loop: CASSRRVFYSNQPQHF. The CDR3 region has the DNA TGTGCCAGCAGTCGCAGGGTTTTCTATAGCAATCAGCCCCAGCATTTT.

The rearrangement uses TRBV7-8 and TRBJ1-5, with 12 nucleotides matching TRBD1. Germline values: CDR1 SGHVS, CDR2 FQNEAQ. The length of the CDR3 is 21 residues. V trimming: 5 bases; J trimming: 3 bases; junction bases outside the gene matches: 20. CDR3 bases: TGTGCCAGCAGCCCAATGCCCTGGGACAGGGGGCGGGTGGTGGCCAATCAGCCCCAGCATTTT. It yields the protein CASSPMPWDRGRVVANQPQHF. Full variable domain (outside the CDR3, taken from reference TRBV7-8 and TRBJ1-5): GAGVSQSPRYKVAKRGQDVALRCDPISGHVSLFWYQQALGQGPEFLTYFQNEAQLDKSGLPSDRFFAERPEGSVSTLKIQRTQQEDSAVYLCASSPMPWDRGRVVANQPQHFGDGTRLSIL.

The V gene is TRBV28, the J gene TRBJ1-2; 8 nucleotides line up with TRBD1. With V trimmed by 0 bases and J by 4 bases, 4 bases remained unmatched. CDR1 and CDR2 (germline): MDHEN, SYDVKM. This CDR3 comprises 15 residues. The CDR3 spells CASSLCKGQAYGYTF. DNA for the CDR3: TGTGCCAGCAGTTTATGCAAGGGACAGGCCTATGGCTACACCTTC.

This clone was observed a few times. This chain uses TRBV5-6 with TRBJ1-1, with 8 bases fitting TRBD1. The CDR3 totals 15 residues. The V and J ends lost 2 bases and 11 bases, in that order; junction bases with no gene match: 14. Germline lookup yields CDR1 SGHDT and CDR2 YYEEEE. CDR3 in DNA: TGTGCCAGCAGCTTAAACTTACCGGGACAGGTTCGGGCTTTCTTT. It is translated as CASSLNLPGQVRAFF.

This chain links TRBV6-5 with TRBJ2-7; D might be TRBD1 (6 bases). CDR3 length: 14 residues. Germline V gene data show CDR1 as MNHEY and CDR2 as SVGAGI. The V end lost 4 bases, the J end lost 2 bases, and 12 bases lay between the germline ends. The CDR3 DNA sequence: TGTGCCAGCAGTTTACAGGGCCGCACCTACGAGCAGTACTTC. Its translation: CASSLQGRTYEQYF.

The rearrangement uses TRBV15 and TRBJ2-7, with D possibly being TRBD2 (6 bases). V shed 5 bases and J shed 4 bases, with 18 bases lying between them. The germline CDR1 and CDR2 sequences are LNHNV and YYDKDF (reference sequence). The CDR3 totals 15 residues. In DNA form, the CDR3 reads TGTGCCACCAGCTTACGGCCGGGGGTTCAGTACGAGCAGTACTTC. The encoded protein is CATSLRPGVQYEQYF.

The chain joins TRBV4-1 to TRBJ2-2, with a tentative D call TRBD2 (6 bases). V lost 11 bases and J 2 bases, leaving 15 bases between the germline ends. This CDR3 is 14 amino acids long. In germline, CDR1 is MGHRA, CDR2 YSYEKL. CDR3 coding DNA: TGCGCCGGTGGAATAGCGGAAAACACCGGGGAGCTGTTTTTT. Protein sequence: CAGGIAENTGELFF.

The V and J genes are TRBV9 and TRBJ2-2; 14 nucleotides align to TRBD2. CDR1 is SGDLS and CDR2 is YYNGEE in the germline V gene. Germline trimming cut 4 bases from V and 4 bases from J; bases unmatched to any gene: 3. The CDR3 contains 16 residues. This CDR3 is CASSPGLAGGTGELFF. The CDR3 DNA sequence: TGTGCCAGCAGCCCAGGACTAGCGGGAGGCACCGGGGAGCTGTTTTTT.

V usage is TRBV5-4 and J usage is TRBJ2-2; the match to TRBD1 covers 9 bases. Germline V gene sequence: CDR1 SGHNT, CDR2 YYREEE (reference sequence). There are 16 residues in the CDR3. Losses at the gene ends were 4 bases for V and 8 bases for J; bases not matched to a gene: 12. Written as DNA, the CDR3 is TGTGCCAGCAGCCTACCGGACAGGGGATCGATAGGGGAGCTGTTTTTT. Encoded protein: CASSLPDRGSIGELFF.

This chain connects TRBV7-2 to TRBJ1-4, with 7 nucleotides matching TRBD1. V lost 5 bases to trimming and J lost 0 bases; unmatched junction nucleotides: 9. The CDR3 length is 17 residues. Looked up from germline, CDR1 is SGHTA and CDR2 is FQGNSA. Written as DNA, the CDR3 is TGTGCCAGCAGCCCGGACAGGTCGCGGCCAACTAATGAAAAACTGTTTTTT. This codes for CASSPDRSRPTNEKLFF.

The chain uses TRBV9 and TRBJ2-1; 11 bases map to TRBD2. After removal of 0 bases from V and 2 bases from J, the junction contained 4 bases not matched to a gene. CDR1 and CDR2 (germline): SGDLS, YYNGEE. This CDR3 has 17 residues. The CDR3 region is CASSVGSSGGTYNEQFF. The CDR3 DNA reads TGTGCCAGCAGCGTAGGGTCTAGCGGGGGGACCTACAATGAGCAGTTCTTC.

The rearrangement joins TRBV28 to TRBJ2-7, with D possibly matching TRBD1 (6 bases). The CDR3 spans 14 residues. Trimming cost V 6 bases and J 3 bases, with 15 bases left between them. Germline V gene sequence: CDR1 MDHEN, CDR2 SYDVKM. The CDR3 here is CASSPTGTRYEQYF. CDR3 DNA sequence: TGTGCCAGCAGCCCCACAGGGACCCGCTACGAGCAGTACTTC.

The V and J genes are TRBV28 and TRBJ1-4; no clear D. CDR1 is MDHEN, CDR2 SYDVKM, per germline. Trimming stripped 2 bases from V and 3 bases from J, with 13 bases between. The length of the CDR3 is 16 residues. The CDR3 loop is CASSLNSSTANEKLFF. The CDR3 region has the DNA TGTGCCAGCAGTTTAAATTCGTCTACAGCTAATGAAAAACTGTTTTTT.

J is TRBJ1-2 and V is TRBV7-9; TRBD1 matches 7 bases. Germline V lookup: CDR1 SEHNR, CDR2 FQNEAQ (reference sequence). The CDR3 extends over 17 amino acids. Trimming removed 3 bases from V and 8 bases from J; junction bases left unmatched: 18. The CDR3 sequence is CASSFPGPRGQLRGYTF. The CDR3 coding sequence is TGTGCCAGCAGCTTCCCAGGCCCGAGGGGACAGTTGAGAGGCTACACCTTC.

The J gene is TRBJ1-2, the V gene TRBV6-6; 9 nucleotides agree with TRBD1. The CDR3 runs to 16 residues. Germline trimming cut 6 bases from V and 2 bases from J; bases unmatched to any gene: 10. Germline V CDR1 and CDR2: MNHNY, SVGAGI (reference sequence). CDR3 amino acids: CASSLPQGAKNYGYTF. DNA of the CDR3: TGTGCCAGCAGCCTACCACAGGGGGCGAAAAACTATGGCTACACCTTC.

The CDR3 bases are TGTGCCAGCAGTGCCCCCGGGACTAGGGGGACAGATACGCAGTATTTT. It yields the protein CASSAPGTRGTDTQYF. This chain connects TRBV25-1 to TRBJ2-3, with 8 bases lining up with TRBD2. The V gene's germline CDR1 is MGHDK and CDR2 SYGVNS. The CDR3 length is 16 residues. V lost 4 bases and J lost 3; bases outside the gene matches: 9.

The CDR3: CASSFGSSDNEKLFF. CDR3 in DNA: TGTGCCAGCAGCTTTGGGAGTTCCGACAATGAAAAACTGTTTTTT. The chain links TRBV5-6 to TRBJ1-4; D remains unclear. Germline CDR1 is SGHDT and CDR2 is YYEEEE. Trimming stripped 2 bases from V and 5 bases from J, with 13 bases between. The CDR3 covers 15 residues.

This chain links TRBV14 with TRBJ2-1; a possible D gene is TRBD2 (5 bases). The CDR3 runs to 20 residues. In germline, CDR1 is SGHDN, CDR2 FVKESK. V was shortened by 0 bases and J by 6 bases, with 27 bases between the two germline ends. CDR3 loop: CASSQENRARRSPFVNEQFF. The CDR3 DNA follows: TGTGCCAGCAGCCAAGAAAATAGGGCTAGGAGGTCCCCATTTGTCAATGAGCAGTTCTTC. Combining the CDR3 with reference TRBV14 and TRBJ2-1 gives the whole variable domain EAGVTQFPSHSVIEKGQTVTLRCDPISGHDNLYWYRRVMGKEIKFLLHFVKESKQDESGMPNNRFLAERTGGTYSTLKVQPAELEDSGVYFCASSQENRARRSPFVNEQFFGPGTRLTVL.

The chain is built from TRBV4-3 and TRBJ1-2; D might be TRBD1 (6 bases). This CDR3 comprises 16 residues. Germline loops: CDR1 LGHNA, CDR2 YSLEER. The V and J ends lost 0 bases and 6 bases respectively, with 17 bases between them. The CDR3 DNA sequence: TGCGCCAGCAGCCAAGAGACTGGGGGCCTCGATAATGGCTACACCTTC. Protein sequence: CASSQETGGLDNGYTF.